This T cell receptor beta chain was captured in a study of shared clonotypes between healthy human individuals. The study's findings and limits: The sharing of 4.5% to 5% of naive CD4 clonotypes was seen across a handful of donors. Non-shared clonotypes showed lower generation probabilities than clonotypes common to all four donors.

The donors were all Caucasian adults (living in Nashville, Tennessee). Notes on this clone: Antigen: not known.

The assay was immunoSEQ multiplex PCR, and TCRdb's table has in-frame clones only and misses some. The sample holds 2 million to 2.5 million clones; approximately 95% are singletons and the top ten take under 0.45%. The germline CDR1 and CDR2 sequences are WNHNN and SYGVQD (reference sequence). The CDR3 consists of 13 residues. V was shortened by 0 bases and J by 4 bases, with 6 bases between the two germline ends. The chain has TRBV10-1 and TRBJ1-2; D ambiguous. The specimen sequenced was naive CD4+ T cells from PBMCs. Subset indicated: CD45RA+ positively selected. The TCR sequence derives from a man between 18 and 35 years old in good health. Some clones in this sample may be carry-over from other donors' samples. In DNA form, the CDR3 reads TGCGCCAGCAGTGAGTCACCCTTCTATGGCTACACCTTC. Translated: CASSESPFYGYTF.